Below, one T cell receptor beta chain is given with its context. A history of autoimmune disease or systemic immunosuppression excluded patients. This CDR3 comprises 14 residues. Germline lookup yields CDR1 SEHNR and CDR2 FQNEAQ (reference sequence). Trimming shortened V by 3 bases and J by 2 bases, and 11 bases separated the two germline ends. The data originate from a study of OX40 agonist ivuxolimab in advanced cancers. Study details: Patients were 65% to 85% male with ages roughly 20 to 85, mean around 58. Partial responses were seen in three patients, one with hepatocellular carcinoma and two with cutaneous melanoma.

The assay was immunoSEQ multiplex PCR, and TCRdb's table has in-frame clones only and misses some. Altogether under 85,000 clones are present, roughly 94% being singletons, with the ten largest covering 9.5% to 12%. This chain connects TRBV7-9 to TRBJ2-7; tentatively, D is TRBD1 or TRBD2 (5 bases each). The receptor comes from an adult with an advanced solid tumor such as melanoma, head and neck, liver or kidney cancer. Material: CD4+ or CD8+ T cells sorted from blood, obtained in a trial of the OX40 agonist ivuxolimab. This chain's CDR3 is CASSFRDHPYEQYF. CDR3 sequence (DNA): TGTGCCAGCAGCTTCCGGGACCATCCCTACGAGCAGTACTTC.